The T cell receptor beta chain described here comes from a study of monozygotic twins with inflammatory bowel disease. The study, taken as a whole, reports: Compared with healthy co-twins, IBD patients showed reduced TCRbeta repertoire diversity by inverse Simpson.

TCRdb reprocessed the 5' RACE reads, with one entry per CDR3 protein and no DNA. The sample's table shows about 420,000 distinct CDR3 sequences. With respect to this clonotype: What it recognizes is unknown.

This CDR3 has 21 amino acids. This chain links TRBV12-3 or TRBV12-4 with TRBJ2-1; TCRdb lists TRBD1, though no DNA is available to test this call. This receptor was identified in a human donor with ulcerative colitis or Crohn's disease, or a healthy co-twin of an affected twin (not recorded which). Sequenced input: blood. This CDR3 is CASSLRRFRQGGPAEDNEQFF.